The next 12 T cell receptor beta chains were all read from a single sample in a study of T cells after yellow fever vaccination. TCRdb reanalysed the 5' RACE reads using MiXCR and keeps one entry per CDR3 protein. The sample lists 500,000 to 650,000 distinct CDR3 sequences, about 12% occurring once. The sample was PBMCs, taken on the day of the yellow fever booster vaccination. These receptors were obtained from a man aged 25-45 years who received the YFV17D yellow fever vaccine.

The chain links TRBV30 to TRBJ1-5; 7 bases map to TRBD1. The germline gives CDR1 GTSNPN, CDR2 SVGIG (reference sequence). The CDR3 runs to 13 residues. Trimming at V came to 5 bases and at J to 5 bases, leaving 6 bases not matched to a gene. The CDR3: CAWRDRVDQPQHF. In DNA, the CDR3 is TGTGCCTGGCGTGACAGGGTCGATCAGCCCCAGCATTTT.

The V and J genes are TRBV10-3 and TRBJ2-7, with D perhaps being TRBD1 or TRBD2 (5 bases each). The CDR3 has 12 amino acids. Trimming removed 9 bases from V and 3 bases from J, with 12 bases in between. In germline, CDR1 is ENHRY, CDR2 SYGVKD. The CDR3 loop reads CAIGLGGYEQYF. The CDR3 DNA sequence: TGTGCCATTGGGCTTGGGGGCTACGAGCAGTACTTC.

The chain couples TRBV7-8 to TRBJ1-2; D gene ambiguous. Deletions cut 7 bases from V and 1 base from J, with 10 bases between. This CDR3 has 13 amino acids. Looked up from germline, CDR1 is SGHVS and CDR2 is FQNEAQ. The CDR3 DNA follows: TGTGCCAGCACCCGAGACGTTAACTATGGCTACACCTTC. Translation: CASTRDVNYGYTF.

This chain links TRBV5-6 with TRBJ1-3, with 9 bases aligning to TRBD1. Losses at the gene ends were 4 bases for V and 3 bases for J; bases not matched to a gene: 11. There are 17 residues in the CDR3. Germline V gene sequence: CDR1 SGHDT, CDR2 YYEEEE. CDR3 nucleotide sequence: TGTGCCAGCAGCAGAACGTCCGGGACAGGGTATGGAAACACCATATATTTT. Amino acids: CASSRTSGTGYGNTIYF.

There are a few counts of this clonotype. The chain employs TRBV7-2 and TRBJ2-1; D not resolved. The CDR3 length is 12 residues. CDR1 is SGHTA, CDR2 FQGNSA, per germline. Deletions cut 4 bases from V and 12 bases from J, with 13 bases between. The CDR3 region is CASSSAGGPQFF. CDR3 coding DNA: TGTGCCAGCAGCTCAGCCGGCGGCCCGCAGTTCTTC.

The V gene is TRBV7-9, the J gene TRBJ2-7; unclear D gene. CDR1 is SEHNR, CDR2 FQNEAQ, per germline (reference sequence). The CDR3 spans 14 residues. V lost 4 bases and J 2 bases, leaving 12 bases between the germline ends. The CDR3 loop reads CASSSYRGPYEQYF. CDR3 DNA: TGTGCCAGCAGCTCCTACCGAGGACCCTACGAGCAGTACTTC.

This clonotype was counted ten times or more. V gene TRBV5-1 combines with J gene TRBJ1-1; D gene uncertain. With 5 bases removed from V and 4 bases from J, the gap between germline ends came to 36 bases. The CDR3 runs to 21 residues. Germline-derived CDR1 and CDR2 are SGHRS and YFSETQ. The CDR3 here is CASSRTTGPTASNSGITEAFF. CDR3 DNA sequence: TGCGCCAGCAGTAGAACCACCGGGCCTACCGCCTCGAATTCTGGGATCACTGAAGCTTTCTTT.

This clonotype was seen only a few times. DNA for the CDR3: TGTGCCAGCAGCTTAGGGTCGGAGCTCGAGCAGTACTTC. Amino acid sequence: CASSLGSELEQYF. V usage is TRBV7-8 and J usage is TRBJ2-7, with D hard to call. The CDR3 has 13 amino acids. Trimming took off 1 base at V and 6 bases at J, with 10 bases between the two ends. Germline-derived CDR1 and CDR2 are SGHVS and FQNEAQ.

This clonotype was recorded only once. For the CDR3, the DNA is TGTGCCAGCAGTTACCGCCCCTACCCAGGACTAGCGGGAGAGTCGGGTACCGGGGAGCTGTTTTTT. Translating it yields CASSYRPYPGLAGESGTGELFF. V is TRBV6-2 or TRBV6-3 and J is TRBJ2-2; TRBD2 aligns across 13 bases. The CDR3 has 22 amino acids. Germline V CDR1 and CDR2: MNHEY, SVGEGT. With 2 bases clipped from V and 5 bases from J, the junction kept 20 bases outside the gene matches.

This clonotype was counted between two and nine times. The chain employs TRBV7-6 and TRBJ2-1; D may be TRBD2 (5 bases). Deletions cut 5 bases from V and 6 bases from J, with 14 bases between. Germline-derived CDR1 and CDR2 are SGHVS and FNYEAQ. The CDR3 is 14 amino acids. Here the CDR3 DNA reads TGTGCCAGCAGCCCGTCACTAGGGTCCAATGAGCAGTTCTTC. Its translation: CASSPSLGSNEQFF.

The CDR3 DNA reads as TGTGCCTGGAGTACAGGACAGGGAACCTACGAGCAGTACTTC. This encodes CAWSTGQGTYEQYF. The chain combines TRBV30 with TRBJ2-7; 8 bases fit TRBD1. The V gene end was trimmed by 2 bases and the J gene end by 2 bases; junction bases not matched to a gene: 5. In germline, CDR1 is GTSNPN, CDR2 SVGIG (reference sequence). The CDR3 consists of 14 residues.

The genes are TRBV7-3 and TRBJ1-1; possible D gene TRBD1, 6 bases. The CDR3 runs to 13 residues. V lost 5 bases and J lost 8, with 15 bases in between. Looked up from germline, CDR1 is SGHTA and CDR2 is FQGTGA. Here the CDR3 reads CASSSSTGTEAFF. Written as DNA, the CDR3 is TGTGCCAGCAGCAGTTCGACCGGGACAGAAGCTTTCTTT.